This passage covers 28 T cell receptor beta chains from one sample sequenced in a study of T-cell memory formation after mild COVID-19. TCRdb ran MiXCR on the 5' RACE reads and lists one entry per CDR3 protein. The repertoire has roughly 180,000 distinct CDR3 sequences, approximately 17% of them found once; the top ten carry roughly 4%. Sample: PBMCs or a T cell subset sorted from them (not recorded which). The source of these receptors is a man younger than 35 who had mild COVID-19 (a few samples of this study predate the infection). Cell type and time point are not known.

CDR3 sequence (DNA): TGCAGTGCTCGACTAGATGGTAACAATGAGCAGTTCTTC. This codes for CSARLDGNNEQFF. The chain is built from TRBV20-1 and TRBJ2-1, with D perhaps matching TRBD2 (6 bases). Trimming cost V 5 bases and J 5 bases, with 13 bases left between them. This CDR3 contains 13 residues. Germline V gene data show CDR1 as DFQATT and CDR2 as SNEGSKA (reference sequence).

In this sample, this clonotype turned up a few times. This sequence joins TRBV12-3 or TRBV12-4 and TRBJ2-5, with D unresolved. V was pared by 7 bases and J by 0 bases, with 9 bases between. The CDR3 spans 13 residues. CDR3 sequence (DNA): TGTGCCAGCACCCCCGGAGACCAAGAGACCCAGTACTTC. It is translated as CASTPGDQETQYF.

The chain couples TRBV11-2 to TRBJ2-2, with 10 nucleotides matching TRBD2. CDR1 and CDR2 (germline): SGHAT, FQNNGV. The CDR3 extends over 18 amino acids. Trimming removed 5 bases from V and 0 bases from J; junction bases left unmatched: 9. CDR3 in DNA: TGTGCCAGCAGCCTCCGAAGAGCGGGGGGGCCGAACACCGGGGAGCTGTTTTTT. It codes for CASSLRRAGGPNTGELFF.

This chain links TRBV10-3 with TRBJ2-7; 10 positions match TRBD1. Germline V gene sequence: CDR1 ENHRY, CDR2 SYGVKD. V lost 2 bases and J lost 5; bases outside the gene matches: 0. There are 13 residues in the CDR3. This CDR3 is CAISEDRGHEQYF. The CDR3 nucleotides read TGTGCCATCAGTGAGGACAGGGGGCACGAGCAGTACTTC.

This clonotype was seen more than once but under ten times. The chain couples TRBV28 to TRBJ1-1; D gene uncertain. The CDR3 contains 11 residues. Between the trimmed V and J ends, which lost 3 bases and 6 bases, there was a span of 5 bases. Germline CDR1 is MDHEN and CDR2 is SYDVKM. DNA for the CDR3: TGTGCCAGCAGTTTTCTCGCTGAAGCTTTCTTT. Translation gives CASSFLAEAFF.

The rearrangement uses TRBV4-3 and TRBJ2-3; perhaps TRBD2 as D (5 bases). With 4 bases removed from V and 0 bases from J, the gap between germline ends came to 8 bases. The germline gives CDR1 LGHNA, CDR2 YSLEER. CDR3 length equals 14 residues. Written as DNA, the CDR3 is TGCGCCAGCAGCCGGGAGACAAGCACAGATACGCAGTATTTT. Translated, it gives CASSRETSTDTQYF.

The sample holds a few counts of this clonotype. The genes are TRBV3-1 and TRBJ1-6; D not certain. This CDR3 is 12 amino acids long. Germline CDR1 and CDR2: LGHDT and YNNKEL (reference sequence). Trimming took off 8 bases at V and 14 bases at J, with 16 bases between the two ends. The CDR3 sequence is CASSRQSSTLHF. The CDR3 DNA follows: TGTGCCAGCTCAAGGCAAAGTTCGACCCTCCACTTT.

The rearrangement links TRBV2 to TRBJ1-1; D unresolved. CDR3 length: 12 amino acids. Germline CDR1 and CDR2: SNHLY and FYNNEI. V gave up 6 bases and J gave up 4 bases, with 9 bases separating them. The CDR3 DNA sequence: TGTGCCAGCAGGCCAACCCCCACTGAAGCTTTCTTT. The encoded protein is CASRPTPTEAFF. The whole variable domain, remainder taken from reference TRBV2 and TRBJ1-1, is EPEVTQTPSHQVTQMGQEVILRCVPISNHLYFYWYRQILGQKVEFLVSFYNNEISEKSEIFDDQFSVERPDGSNFTLKIRSTKLEDSAMYFCASRPTPTEAFFGQGTRLTVV.

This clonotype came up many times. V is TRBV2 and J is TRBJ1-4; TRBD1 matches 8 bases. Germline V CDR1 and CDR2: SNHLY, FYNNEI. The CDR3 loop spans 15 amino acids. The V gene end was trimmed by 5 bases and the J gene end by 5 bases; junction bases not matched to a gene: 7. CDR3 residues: CASSSWTGTNEKLFF. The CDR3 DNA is TGTGCCAGCAGTAGTTGGACAGGGACCAATGAAAAACTGTTTTTT.

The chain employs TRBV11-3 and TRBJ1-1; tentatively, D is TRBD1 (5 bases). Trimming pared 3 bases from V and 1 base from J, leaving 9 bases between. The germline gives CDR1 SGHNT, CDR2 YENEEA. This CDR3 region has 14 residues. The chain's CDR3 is CASSFSGPNTEAFF. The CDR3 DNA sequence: TGTGCCAGCAGCTTTTCAGGGCCGAACACTGAAGCTTTCTTT. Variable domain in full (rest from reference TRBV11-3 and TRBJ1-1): EAGVVQSPRYKIIEKKQPVAFWCNPISGHNTLYWYLQNLGQGPELLIRYENEEAVDDSQLPKDRFSAERLKGVDSTLKIQPAELGDSAVYLCASSFSGPNTEAFFGQGTRLTVV.

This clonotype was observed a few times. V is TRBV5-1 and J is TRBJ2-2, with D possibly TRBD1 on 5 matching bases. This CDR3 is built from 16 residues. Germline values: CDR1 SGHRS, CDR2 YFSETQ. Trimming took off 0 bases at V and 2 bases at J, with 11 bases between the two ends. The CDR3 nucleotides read TGCGCCAGCAGCTTGGGCGTGCAGGGTAACACCGGGGAGCTGTTTTTT. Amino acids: CASSLGVQGNTGELFF.

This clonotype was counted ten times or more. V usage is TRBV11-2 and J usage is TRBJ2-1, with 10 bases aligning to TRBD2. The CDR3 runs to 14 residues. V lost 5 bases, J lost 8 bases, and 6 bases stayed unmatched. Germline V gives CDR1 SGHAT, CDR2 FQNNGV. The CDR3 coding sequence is TGTGCCAGCAGCGACAGCGGGGGGGCCCATGAGCAGTTCTTC. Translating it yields CASSDSGGAHEQFF.

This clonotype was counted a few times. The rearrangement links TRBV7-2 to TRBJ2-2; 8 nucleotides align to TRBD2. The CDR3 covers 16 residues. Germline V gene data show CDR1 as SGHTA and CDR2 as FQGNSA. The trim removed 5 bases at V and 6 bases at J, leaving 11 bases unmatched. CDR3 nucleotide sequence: TGTGCCAGCAGCCCTGCGCGCGGGGGGTTCCCCGGGGAGCTGTTTTTT. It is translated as CASSPARGGFPGELFF.

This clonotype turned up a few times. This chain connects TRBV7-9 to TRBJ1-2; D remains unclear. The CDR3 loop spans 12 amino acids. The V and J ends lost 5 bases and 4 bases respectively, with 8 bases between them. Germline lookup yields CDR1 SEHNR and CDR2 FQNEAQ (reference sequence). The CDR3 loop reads CASSPDGYGYTF. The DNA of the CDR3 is TGTGCCAGCAGCCCGGACGGCTATGGCTACACCTTC.

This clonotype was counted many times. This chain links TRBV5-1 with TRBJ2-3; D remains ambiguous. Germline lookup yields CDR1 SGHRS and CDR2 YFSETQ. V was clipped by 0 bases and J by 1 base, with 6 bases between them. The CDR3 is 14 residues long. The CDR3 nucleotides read TGCGCCAGCAGCTTGGCGGCAGGCACAGATACGCAGTATTTT. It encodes CASSLAAGTDTQYF.

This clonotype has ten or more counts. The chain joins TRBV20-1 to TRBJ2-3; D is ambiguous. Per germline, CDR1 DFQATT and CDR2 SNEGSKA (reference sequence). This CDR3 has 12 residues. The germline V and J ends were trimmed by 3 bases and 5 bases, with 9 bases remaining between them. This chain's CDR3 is CSASPRVDTQYF. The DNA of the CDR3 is TGCAGTGCTAGCCCCCGGGTAGATACGCAGTATTTT.

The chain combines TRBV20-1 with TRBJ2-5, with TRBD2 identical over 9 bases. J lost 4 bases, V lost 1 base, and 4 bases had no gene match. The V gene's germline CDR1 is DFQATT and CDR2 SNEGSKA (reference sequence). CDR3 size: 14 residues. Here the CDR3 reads CSARVVTSGETQYF. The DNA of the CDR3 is TGCAGTGCTAGAGTGGTGACTAGCGGAGAGACCCAGTACTTC.

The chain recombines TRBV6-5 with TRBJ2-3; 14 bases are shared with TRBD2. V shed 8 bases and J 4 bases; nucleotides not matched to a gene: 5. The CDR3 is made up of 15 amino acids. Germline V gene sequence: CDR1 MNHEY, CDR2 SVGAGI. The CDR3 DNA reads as TGTGCCAGCGCCCAGGGACTAGCGGGGGCAGATACGCAGTATTTT. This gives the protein CASAQGLAGADTQYF.

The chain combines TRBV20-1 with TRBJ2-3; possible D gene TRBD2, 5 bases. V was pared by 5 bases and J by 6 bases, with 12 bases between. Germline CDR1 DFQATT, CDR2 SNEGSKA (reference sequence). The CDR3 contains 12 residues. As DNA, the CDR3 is TGCAGTGCTGGTCGTTTAGCGGATACGCAGTATTTT. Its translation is CSAGRLADTQYF.

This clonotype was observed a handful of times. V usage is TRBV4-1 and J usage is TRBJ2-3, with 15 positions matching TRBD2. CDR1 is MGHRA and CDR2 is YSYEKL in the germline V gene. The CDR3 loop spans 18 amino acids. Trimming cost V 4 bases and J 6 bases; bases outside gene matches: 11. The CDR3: CASSLDAVGTSGGDTQYF. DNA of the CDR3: TGCGCCAGCAGCCTAGATGCCGTGGGGACTAGCGGGGGGGATACGCAGTATTTT.

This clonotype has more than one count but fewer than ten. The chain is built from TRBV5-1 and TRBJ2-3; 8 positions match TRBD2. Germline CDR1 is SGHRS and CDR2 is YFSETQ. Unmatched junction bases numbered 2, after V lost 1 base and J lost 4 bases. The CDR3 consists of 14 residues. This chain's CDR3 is CASSLSGGPDTQYF. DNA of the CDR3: TGCGCCAGCAGCTTGTCGGGGGGGCCAGATACGCAGTATTTT.

CDR3 bases: TGTGCCAGCTCTCCGGGACAGCTATACGAGCAGTACGTC. Residues: CASSPGQLYEQYV. The chain employs TRBV28 and TRBJ2-7; 7 bases line up with TRBD1. The V segment lost 8 bases and the J segment 4 bases; nucleotides outside the gene matches: 8. Germline-derived CDR1 and CDR2 are MDHEN and SYDVKM. This CDR3 spans 13 amino acids.

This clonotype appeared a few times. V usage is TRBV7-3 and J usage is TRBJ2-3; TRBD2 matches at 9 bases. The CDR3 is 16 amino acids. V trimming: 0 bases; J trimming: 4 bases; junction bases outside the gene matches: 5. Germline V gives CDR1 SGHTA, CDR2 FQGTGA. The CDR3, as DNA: TGTGCCAGCAGCTTAACAGGCGGGGGGGCCTCAGATACGCAGTATTTT. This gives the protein CASSLTGGGASDTQYF.

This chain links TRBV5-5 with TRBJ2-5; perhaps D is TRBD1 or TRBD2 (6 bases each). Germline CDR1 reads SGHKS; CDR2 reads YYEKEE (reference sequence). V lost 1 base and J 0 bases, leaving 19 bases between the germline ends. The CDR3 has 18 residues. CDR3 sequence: CASSLQPSVGDNQETQYF. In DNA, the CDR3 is TGTGCCAGCAGCTTGCAGCCTAGCGTGGGGGACAACCAAGAGACCCAGTACTTC.

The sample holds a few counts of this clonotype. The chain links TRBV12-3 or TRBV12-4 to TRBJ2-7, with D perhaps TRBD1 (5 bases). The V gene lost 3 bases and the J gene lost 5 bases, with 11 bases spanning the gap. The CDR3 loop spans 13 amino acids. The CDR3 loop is CASSLQGAHEQYV. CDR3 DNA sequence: TGTGCCAGCAGTTTGCAGGGTGCCCACGAGCAGTACGTC.

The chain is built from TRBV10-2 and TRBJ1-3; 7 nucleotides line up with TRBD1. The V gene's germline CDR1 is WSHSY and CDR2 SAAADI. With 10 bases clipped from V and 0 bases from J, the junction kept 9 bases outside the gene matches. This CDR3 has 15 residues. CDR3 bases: TGCGCCACTCAACTGGGGACAGACTCTGGAAACACCATATATTTT. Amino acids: CATQLGTDSGNTIYF.

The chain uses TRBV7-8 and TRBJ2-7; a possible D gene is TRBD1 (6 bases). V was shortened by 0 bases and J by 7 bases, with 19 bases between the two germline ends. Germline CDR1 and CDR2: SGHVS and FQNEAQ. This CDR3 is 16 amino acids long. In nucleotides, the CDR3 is TGTGCCAGCAGCTTAGCGCAACAGGGCTATTCTCAGGAGCAGTACGTC. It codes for CASSLAQQGYSQEQYV.

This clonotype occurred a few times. The CDR3 DNA is TGTGCCAGCAGTTCCTTTGGGGGCAGCTCCTATAATTCACCCCTCCACTTT. This gives the protein CASSSFGGSSYNSPLHF. The chain combines TRBV6-6 with TRBJ1-6; possibly TRBD1 for D (6 bases). CDR1 is MNHNY and CDR2 is SVGAGI in the germline V gene (reference sequence). This CDR3 region has 17 residues. Trimming took 4 bases from V and 0 from J, leaving 13 bases between them.